These 29 T cell receptor beta chains were sequenced from one sample in a study of T cell responses to AZD1222 COVID-19 vaccine. Produced via immunoSEQ multiplex PCR; TCRdb's table is partial and in-frame only. The sample lists 100,000 or so clones; around 94% were seen once. Sequencing was performed on peripheral blood, taken on day 0 of AZD1222 vaccination. The receptor set was obtained from an adult in good health.

This clone has just one count. This chain links TRBV19 with TRBJ2-5; TRBD2 matches at 9 bases. The CDR3 has 15 residues. Germline V gene data show CDR1 as LNHDA and CDR2 as SQIVND (reference sequence). J was trimmed by 2 bases and V by 6 bases; bases with no gene match: 7. The CDR3 loop reads CASSYRTSEQETQYF. The CDR3 region has the DNA TGTGCCAGTAGCTATAGGACTAGCGAGCAAGAGACCCAGTACTTC. Together with reference TRBV19 and TRBJ2-5, the CDR3 gives the full variable domain: DGGITQSPKYLFRKEGQNVTLSCEQNLNHDAMYWYRQDPGQGLRLIYYSQIVNDFQKGDIAEGYSVSREKKESFPLTVTSAQKNPTAFYLCASSYRTSEQETQYFGPGTRLLVL.

V and J are TRBV27 and TRBJ1-5; weak D call: TRBD1 (5 bases). CDR3 length equals 14 residues. V shed 3 bases and J shed 7 bases, with 13 bases lying between them. Germline values: CDR1 MNHEY, CDR2 SMNVEV (reference sequence). CDR3 amino acids: CASSFQGVGQPQHF. CDR3 nucleotides: TGTGCCAGCAGTTTCCAAGGGGTGGGACAGCCCCAGCATTTT.

This clone was observed a single time. Here the CDR3 DNA reads TGTGCCATCAGTGACCACAACGACATATCCTATGGCTACACCTTC. It is translated as CAISDHNDISYGYTF. V usage is TRBV10-3 and J usage is TRBJ1-2, with D uncertain. Looked up from germline, CDR1 is ENHRY and CDR2 is SYGVKD. V was clipped by 3 bases and J by 4 bases, with 15 bases between them. CDR3 length: 15 amino acids.

This chain connects TRBV19 to TRBJ2-5; D is unclear. Trimming stripped 5 bases from V and 0 bases from J, with 10 bases between. The CDR3 is made up of 14 amino acids. Germline-derived CDR1 and CDR2 are LNHDA and SQIVND (reference sequence). The DNA for the CDR3 is TGTGCCAGTAGTCGCTACCGGTACCAAGAGACCCAGTACTTC. Protein product: CASSRYRYQETQYF.

The chain has TRBV10-3 and TRBJ1-2; 9 bases fit TRBD1. The germline gives CDR1 ENHRY, CDR2 SYGVKD. J lost 5 bases, V lost 10 bases, and 14 bases had no gene match. This CDR3 spans 15 amino acids. Here the CDR3 DNA reads TGTGCCACCAGGTCTGATAGGGACAGGGCGTATGGCTACACCTTC. Its translation is CATRSDRDRAYGYTF.

As for this clone: Compared with germline, one end of the junction differs, possibly owing to a read error. This sequence joins TRBV28 and TRBJ1-2; TRBD1 matches at 7 bases. Germline V gene lookup returns CDR1 MDHEN and CDR2 SYDVKM. This CDR3 comprises 13 residues. The CDR3 sequence is CASSPRYRWDSYF. CDR3 nucleotide sequence: TGTGCCAGCAGTCCCAGATACCGCTGGGACAGCTACTTC.

CDR3 DNA sequence: TGTGCCAGTAGTAGACCGGGACCCGGAAACACCATATATTTT. As protein: CASSRPGPGNTIYF. The J gene is TRBJ1-3, the V gene TRBV19; D is perhaps TRBD1 (5 bases). V lost 4 bases, J lost 4 bases, and 11 bases lay in between. Looked up from germline, CDR1 is LNHDA and CDR2 is SQIVND (reference sequence). This CDR3 spans 14 amino acids.

V gene TRBV5-6 combines with J gene TRBJ2-3; TRBD2 agrees at 10 bases. Germline V CDR1 and CDR2: SGHDT, YYEEEE. Trimming cost V 4 bases and J 5 bases; bases outside gene matches: 13. The CDR3 has 17 residues. This CDR3 is CASSQTRLAGVLDTQYF. As DNA, the CDR3 is TGTGCCAGCAGCCAAACTCGCCTAGCGGGAGTTTTAGATACGCAGTATTTT.

V is TRBV5-1 and J is TRBJ2-7; 9 nucleotides align to TRBD1. With 4 bases clipped from V and 0 bases from J, the junction kept 5 bases outside the gene matches. The CDR3 is made up of 15 amino acids. CDR1 SGHRS and CDR2 YFSETQ come from the germline V gene. The CDR3: CASSEDRGSSYEQYF. The CDR3 DNA sequence: TGCGCCAGCAGCGAAGACAGGGGGAGCTCCTACGAGCAGTACTTC.

The rearrangement uses TRBV11-2 and TRBJ1-2; possibly TRBD1 for D (6 bases). The CDR3 length is 16 residues. Trimming stripped 5 bases from V and 4 bases from J, with 20 bases between. The V gene's germline CDR1 is SGHAT and CDR2 FQNNGV. DNA for the CDR3: TGTGCCAGCAGCGACCCGGGGGCGAGCTCTAGCTATGGCTACACCTTC. It encodes CASSDPGASSSYGYTF. The whole variable domain, remainder taken from reference TRBV11-2 and TRBJ1-2, is EAGVAQSPRYKIIEKRQSVAFWCNPISGHATLYWYQQILGQGPKLLIQFQNNGVVDDSQLPKDRFSAERLKGVDSTLKIQPAKLEDSAVYLCASSDPGASSSYGYTFGSGTRLTVV.

V and J are TRBV6-5 and TRBJ1-1; D gene unclear. This CDR3 region has 13 residues. CDR1 and CDR2 (germline): MNHEY, SVGAGI. V gave up 2 bases and J gave up 5 bases, with 9 bases separating them. The CDR3 nucleotides are TGTGCCAGCAGTTACGAGGGTTGGACTGAAGCTTTCTTT. This sequence encodes CASSYEGWTEAFF.

V and J are TRBV19 and TRBJ1-2; D remains ambiguous. The CDR3 covers 17 residues. Germline V gene lookup returns CDR1 LNHDA and CDR2 SQIVND (reference sequence). V gave up 0 bases and J gave up 0 bases, with 14 bases separating them. CDR3 in amino acids: CASSIDHGSSANYGYTF. The CDR3 DNA reads as TGTGCCAGTAGTATAGATCATGGCAGCTCAGCTAACTATGGCTACACCTTC.

The rearrangement links TRBV3-1 (or the pseudogene TRBV3-2) to TRBJ1-4, with D hard to call. V was pared by 4 bases and J by 2 bases, with 8 bases between. The CDR3 contains 14 residues. Germline CDR1 and CDR2: LGHDT and YNNKEL (reference sequence). The CDR3 DNA sequence: TGTGCCAGCAGCCGGACGGGGACTAATGAAAAACTGTTTTTT. Translated: CASSRTGTNEKLFF.

The chain couples TRBV3-1 (or the pseudogene TRBV3-2) to TRBJ2-7; the match to TRBD2 covers 9 bases. Looked up from germline, CDR1 is LGHDT and CDR2 is YNNKEL (reference sequence). The CDR3 consists of 13 residues. V was clipped by 4 bases and J by 4 bases; unmatched bases: 2. CDR3 amino acids: CASSRTSVYEQYF. As DNA, the CDR3 is TGTGCCAGCAGCCGGACTAGCGTTTACGAGCAGTACTTC.

This clone was seen more than once but under ten times. The DNA for the CDR3 is TGTGCCAGCAAGGCCGTAGCGGGCCCCACGGATACGCAGTATTTT. Its protein product is CASKAVAGPTDTQYF. This chain connects TRBV7-2 to TRBJ2-3; TRBD2 matches at 7 bases. The length of the CDR3 is 15 residues. Germline assignment: CDR1 SGHTA and CDR2 FQGNSA. J lost 6 bases, V lost 7 bases, and 13 bases had no gene match.

V gene TRBV19 combines with J gene TRBJ2-5; the match to TRBD1 covers 8 bases. CDR1 and CDR2 from the germline V gene are LNHDA and SQIVND (reference sequence). Unmatched junction bases numbered 14, after V lost 2 bases and J lost 0 bases. The CDR3 is made up of 19 amino acids. CDR3 DNA sequence: TGTGCCAGTAGTATACGACGAGGGACAGGCCGGATAAACCAAGAGACCCAGTACTTC. Translating gives CASSIRRGTGRINQETQYF.

Written as DNA, the CDR3 is TGCGCCAGCAGCTCTCAGGGCCTCCAAGAGACCCAGTACTTC. Protein: CASSSQGLQETQYF. The V gene is TRBV5-1, the J gene TRBJ2-5; tentative D call: TRBD1 (5 bases). The V end was cut by 3 bases, the J end by 1 base, with 10 bases between. CDR1 is SGHRS, CDR2 YFSETQ, per germline. The CDR3 has 14 residues.

The chain employs TRBV30 and TRBJ1-1; no reliable D call. CDR3 size: 14 residues. CDR1 is GTSNPN, CDR2 SVGIG, per germline (reference sequence). Trimming stripped 1 base from V and 1 base from J, with 10 bases between. The CDR3 nucleotides read TGTGCCTGGAGTGCATCGGACGGGAACACTGAAGCTTTCTTT. The encoded protein is CAWSASDGNTEAFF.

The chain recombines TRBV9 with TRBJ1-2, with D uncertain. Germline V gene sequence: CDR1 SGDLS, CDR2 YYNGEE. The CDR3 spans 14 residues. V dropped 5 bases and J dropped 4 bases, with 15 bases sitting between them. The chain's CDR3 is CASRAAEGAYGYTF. The CDR3 DNA reads as TGTGCCAGCAGGGCGGCGGAGGGCGCCTATGGCTACACCTTC.

The chain has TRBV19 and TRBJ1-2; D ambiguous. Germline V lookup: CDR1 LNHDA, CDR2 SQIVND (reference sequence). Trimming took 0 bases from V and 4 from J, leaving 6 bases between them. The CDR3 totals 13 residues. The CDR3 protein is CASSIDGLYGYTF. The CDR3 nucleotides are TGTGCCAGTAGTATAGACGGCCTCTATGGCTACACCTTC.

A few counts support this clone. V is TRBV27 and J is TRBJ2-2; TRBD2 matches 7 bases. Per the germline V gene, CDR1 is MNHEY and CDR2 is SMNVEV (reference sequence). This CDR3 contains 17 residues. V was clipped by 1 base and J by 0 bases; unmatched bases: 5. In DNA, the CDR3 is TGTGCCAGCAGTTTATTTGGTCTAGCGGCGAACACCGGGGAGCTGTTTTTT. Its translation is CASSLFGLAANTGELFF.

The chain couples TRBV30 to TRBJ1-2; TRBD1 is a possible D gene (6 bases). Between the trimmed V and J ends, which lost 3 bases and 8 bases, there was a span of 13 bases. Germline V lookup: CDR1 GTSNPN, CDR2 SVGIG (reference sequence). This CDR3 region has 12 residues. The CDR3 nucleotides are TGTGCCTGGAGACGAGGGGGGCAAGGCTACACCTTC. This sequence encodes CAWRRGGQGYTF.

Here the CDR3 DNA reads TGCAGCGTCCAGTCCCTCCAGGGCCCTTCCTACGAGCAGTACTTC. Translating gives CSVQSLQGPSYEQYF. The rearrangement uses TRBV29-1 and TRBJ2-7; tentative D call: TRBD1 (5 bases). Trimming cost V 6 bases and J 1 base, with 19 bases left between them. This CDR3 has 15 amino acids. Per germline, CDR1 SQVTM and CDR2 ANQGSEA.

The chain joins TRBV19 to TRBJ1-1; weak D call: TRBD1 (6 bases). This CDR3 contains 15 residues. Germline V lookup: CDR1 LNHDA, CDR2 SQIVND (reference sequence). V was shortened by 8 bases and J by 1 base, with 17 bases between the two germline ends. CDR3 amino acids: CASLGAGERNTEAFF. CDR3 in DNA: TGTGCCAGTTTAGGGGCAGGGGAGAGGAACACTGAAGCTTTCTTT.

On this clone: Other DNA sequences of this sample code for an identical CDR3. This chain links TRBV30 with TRBJ1-2; no definite D call. The V gene lost 0 bases and the J gene lost 7 bases, with 6 bases spanning the gap. CDR3 length: 11 residues. Germline V gene sequence: CDR1 GTSNPN, CDR2 SVGIG (reference sequence). Here the CDR3 DNA reads TGTGCCTGGAGTGTAGGCGGTGGCTACACCTTC. As protein: CAWSVGGGYTF.

The chain carries TRBV6-1 and TRBJ1-3; possibly TRBD1 for D (5 bases). This CDR3 has 16 amino acids. Trimming left V 1 base short and J 0 bases short, with 10 bases between. CDR1 is MNHNS and CDR2 is SASEGT in the germline V gene. The CDR3 bases are TGTGCCAGCAGTGAAGTGACAGATTACTCTGGAAACACCATATATTTT. It yields the protein CASSEVTDYSGNTIYF.

The chain links TRBV27 to TRBJ2-1; 15 bases are shared with TRBD2. The CDR3 spans 15 residues. From germline, CDR1 is MNHEY and CDR2 SMNVEV (reference sequence). Trimming at V came to 5 bases and at J to 7 bases, leaving 3 bases not matched to a gene. CDR3 DNA sequence: TGTGCCAGCAGTGGGACTAGCGGGGGGCATAATGAGCAGTTCTTC. Residues: CASSGTSGGHNEQFF.

The genes are TRBV28 and TRBJ1-6; weak D call: TRBD1 (5 bases). Trimming cost V 6 bases and J 10 bases, with 10 bases left between them. Germline CDR1 is MDHEN and CDR2 is SYDVKM. The CDR3 contains 12 residues. This chain's CDR3 is CASSSGRSPLHF. The DNA for the CDR3 is TGTGCCAGCAGCTCAGGGAGATCACCCCTCCACTTT.

The chain joins TRBV7-9 to TRBJ2-1; D remains ambiguous. Per germline, CDR1 SEHNR and CDR2 FQNEAQ (reference sequence). Trimming removed 1 base from V and 12 bases from J, with 16 bases in between. The CDR3 is 14 amino acids. The DNA of the CDR3 is TGTGCCAGCAGCTTAGAGGCCGGGTCGGCAGGGCAGTTCTTC. The encoded protein is CASSLEAGSAGQFF.